This TCR beta chain was recovered during a study of OX40 agonist ivuxolimab in advanced cancers. For context, the study as a whole: The costimulatory receptor OX40 (CD134) was targeted by ivuxolimab, a fully human IgG2 agonistic monoclonal antibody. Intravenous ivuxolimab was administered to patients every 2 weeks at six dose levels: 0.01, 0.1, 0.3, 1.5, 3 and 10 mg/kg. The dose-escalation cohort was 82.7% male with a mean age of approximately 59 years, ranging from about 20 to 85. Of the roughly 51 dose-escalation patients, hepatocellular carcinoma was present in about 20, melanoma in roughly 15, renal cell carcinoma in 9 and head and neck cancer in 9. Patients were allowed to have had prior anti-PD-1, anti-PD-L1 or anti-CTLA-4 therapy, and approximately 39% of the dose-escalation patients had been treated with checkpoint inhibitors. The paper describes the monotherapy dose-escalation part (N of about 52 patients) of the phase I trial of ivuxolimab. Peripheral TCRbeta sequencing was intended to test whether TCR sequence diversity was altered and clonal T-cell expansion was caused by ivuxolimab. Three dose-escalation patients achieved partial responses, one with hepatocellular carcinoma and two with cutaneous melanoma. What the research found in general, with its limitations: After ivuxolimab, expanded clones were on average more numerous among CD8+ T cells than among CD4+ T cells. In the 0.1-3.0 mg/kg groups, partial responders had among the lowest normalized peripheral clonal expansion, particularly in CD8+ T cells. Clonal expansion of both CD4+ and CD8+ blood T cells was observed from baseline to week 6 at doses 0.1 to 3.0 mg/kg. The antigen specificity of the clonally expanded peripheral T cells was not determined. Low levels of normalized T-cell clonal expansion were also shown by some nonresponding patients.

Genomic DNA was isolated from the sorted cells so that the TCRbeta CDR3 region could be sequenced. The immunoSEQ Assay was used to sequence the TCRbeta CDR3 regions. Imported from immuneACCESS, the table was reduced by TCRdb to in-frame sequences with V and J called. These copies leave out some clones; in studies compared against another copy, an unresolved V gene accounts for under half, and the cause of the remainder is not known. The sample profile shows some 58,000 clones; roughly 80% of them were found once. The ten largest clones represent approximately 4% of the sample. As regards this clone: Its recognized antigen is unknown. Per-base quality was not reported, and no clone a single base away is much larger than it.

Per the germline V gene, ENHRY is the CDR1 and SYGVKD is the CDR2. Inclusive of the bounding cysteine and phenylalanine, the CDR3 is 14 residues long. Only the CDR3 DNA stays, 42 bases, in frame from base 1. V is shortened by 4 bases, J by 3 bases, and the region joining them spans 9 bases. The trial excluded patients who had a history of autoimmune disease or were on systemic immunosuppression. In every dose cohort, peripheral blood was drawn for TCR sequencing at baseline, cycle 4 day 1, and cycle 7 day 1. Samples were obtained from an open-label, multicenter, first-in-human phase I dose-escalation trial of ivuxolimab. The trial enrolled adults with locally advanced or metastatic head and neck squamous cell, hepatocellular, melanoma or renal cell carcinoma. Before TCR sequencing, CD4+ and CD8+ T cells were separately sorted from peripheral blood.

The sequence was collected from an adult with an advanced solid tumor such as melanoma, head and neck, liver or kidney cancer. The sample here was CD4+ or CD8+ T cells sorted from blood, taken in a trial of the OX40 agonist ivuxolimab. Recombination connected TRBV10-3 to TRBJ1-4, with the D segment identity uncertain. For the CDR3, the sequence is CAISGGEANEKLFF. The nucleotides read TGTGCCATCAGTGGTGGGGAGGCTAATGAAAAACTGTTTTTT.